Listed here is a single T cell receptor (beta chain). This CDR3 spans 18 amino acids. Germline CDR1 reads SGDLS; CDR2 reads YYNGEE. V trimming: 1 base; J trimming: 8 bases; junction bases outside the gene matches: 17. Assay used: immunoSEQ multiplex PCR; TCRdb lists only in-frame clones, some missing. This table holds almost 55,000 clones, roughly nine tenths found once. This record comes from a study of T cell changes during pregnancy in multiple sclerosis. Sequenced here: CD8+ T cells from peripheral blood mononuclear cells, sampled before pregnancy. V usage is TRBV9 and J usage is TRBJ1-4; TRBD1 agrees at 7 bases. The clonotype comes from a female donor with multiple sclerosis, enrolled in a pregnancy study. The CDR3 DNA sequence: TGTGCCAGCAGCGTAAATCGACAGGGAGCCGTTGAAGACGAAAAACTGTTTTTT. Its translation: CASSVNRQGAVEDEKLFF.